This T cell receptor beta chain was sequenced in a study of early T cells in non-severe SARS-CoV-2 infection (dated by TCRdb to the early 2020s). Study-wide context: Bulk RNA from unsorted whole blood was used for TCR sequencing, so alpha and beta chains could not be paired. The study at large found these results: VDJdb matching was skewed toward anti-spike CD8 responses and likely underestimated virus-specific expansions, missing private and CD4 specificities.

This was a case-control study nested in a cohort of healthcare workers in London, UK, who had nasopharyngeal swab PCR tests and blood samples taken every week. Healthcare workers were enrolled in the week of the UK lockdown, from 23 to 31 March 2020, and were followed every week for up to about 15 weeks. The library was built by means of 5' RACE. Sequencing instrument: NextSeq 500. In the TCR library protocol, unique molecular identifiers were attached to individual cDNA molecules to correct for PCR bias and sequencing error. Sequencing covered both TCR alpha and beta chains, and within each sample the abundances of alpha and beta sequences were tightly co-correlated. Under the source paper's analysis protocol: Decombinator V4 was used to annotate the V gene, J gene and CDR3 of the TCR sequences. TCRs were defined as expanded if a significant change between any two time points was detected under a Poisson model with p below 0.0001. TCR abundances were normalised to the total number of TCRs sequenced per sample and were expressed as counts per million. MAIT TCRs were defined by TRAV1-2 paired with TRAJ12, TRAJ20 or TRAJ33, and iNKT TCRs by TRAV10 paired with TRAJ18. A search of VDJdb, accessed on 1 November 2021, was run for TCRs annotated to CMV, EBV and SARS-CoV-2, with TCRs annotated for multiple antigens excluded. The public reads were reanalyzed by TCRdb: fastp trimming at Q25, MiXCR alignment, in-frame beta chains only. All rows with the same CDR3 protein become a single entry with the most common DNA and genes. These V and J calls rely on TCRdb rather than the paper's analysis. This sample comprises 61,000 or so distinct CDR3 sequences, about 11% of them detected only once. The ten largest account for 1% to 1.5% of the sample.

On this clonotype: Its cognate antigen has yet to be identified. The sample holds no much larger clone one base away, and base qualities are not on file.

CDR1 SNHLY and CDR2 FYNNEI are derived from the germline V gene. The CDR3 holds 16 amino acids from the cysteine to the phenylalanine. Kept here is only the CDR3 DNA, which spans 48 bases and is read in frame from base 1. V and J are truncated by 4 bases and 0 bases respectively, leaving an intervening sequence of 10 bases. The sample consisted of whole blood, taken at baseline. The origin of this receptor is an adult who was a healthcare worker with PCR-confirmed SARS-CoV-2 infection or an uninfected control (not recorded which). The donor label of this sample is uncertain. The chain links TRBV2 with TRBJ2-6, with the D call perhaps TRBD1 or TRBD2, as 5 bases match in each case. The bases are TGTGCCAGCAGTGCTGGGACCCTCTCTGGGGCCAACGTCCTGACTTTC. Translation gives CASSAGTLSGANVLTF.